This entry features one TCR beta chain sequence. Profiled with immunoSEQ multiplex PCR; TCRdb holds only in-frame clones, not every one. Of fewer than 300,000 clones listed, approximately 76% were seen once; the top ten hold about 5.3%. These data belong to a study of cytotoxic CD8 clonotypes in ibrutinib-treated CLL. Frozen PBMC stocks contributed roughly 2 micrograms of genomic DNA to the TCR beta libraries. Trimming left V 2 bases short and J 3 bases short, with 20 bases between. The CDR3 covers 18 residues. CDR1 and CDR2 (germline): SGHTA, FQGNSA. This chain connects TRBV7-2 to TRBJ2-1; D call uncertain. The receptor comes from a human donor with chronic lymphocytic leukemia. This material consisted of PBMCs, taken at disease progression, from a patient treated with ibrutinib. The CDR3 spells CASSLPRTAIEFYNEQFF. Written as DNA, the CDR3 is TGTGCCAGCAGCTTACCGAGGACGGCCATAGAATTCTACAATGAGCAGTTCTTC. Drawing the rest from reference TRBV7-2 and TRBJ2-1, the complete variable domain is GAGVSQSPSNKVTEKGKDVELRCDPISGHTALYWYRQSLGQGLEFLIYFQGNSAPDKSGLPSDRFSAERTGGSVSTLTIQRTQQEDSAVYLCASSLPRTAIEFYNEQFFGPGTRLTVL.